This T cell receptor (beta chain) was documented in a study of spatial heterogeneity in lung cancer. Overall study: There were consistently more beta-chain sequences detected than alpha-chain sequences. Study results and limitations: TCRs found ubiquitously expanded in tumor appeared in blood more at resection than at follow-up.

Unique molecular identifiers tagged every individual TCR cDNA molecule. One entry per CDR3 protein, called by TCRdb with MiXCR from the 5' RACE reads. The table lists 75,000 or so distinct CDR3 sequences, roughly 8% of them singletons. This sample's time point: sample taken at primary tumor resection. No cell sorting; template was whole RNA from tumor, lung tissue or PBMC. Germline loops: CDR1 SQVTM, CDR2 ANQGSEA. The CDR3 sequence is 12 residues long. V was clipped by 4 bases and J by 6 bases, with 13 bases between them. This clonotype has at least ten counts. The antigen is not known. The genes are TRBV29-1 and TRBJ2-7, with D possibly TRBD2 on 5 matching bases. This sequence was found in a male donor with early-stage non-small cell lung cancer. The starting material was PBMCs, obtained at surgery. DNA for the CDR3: TGCAGCGTTGTTGGCCGGGGAAGCGAGCAGTACTTC. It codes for CSVVGRGSEQYF.